What follows is one T cell receptor (beta chain) and its context. This entry belongs to a study of blood T cell repertoires in COVID-19. Original processing notes: Amplification with reference gene primers provided the estimates of nucleated cell counts. The table came from immunoSEQ multiplex PCR; TCRdb's copy has only in-frame clones and leaves some out. Clone size and the V and J calls come from that table; the DNA yielded D and trimming. The sample includes fewer than 400,000 clones, 90% seen only once; the top ten take roughly 3.6%. Trimming cost V 0 bases and J 5 bases, with 8 bases left between them. The CDR3 runs to 14 residues. Germline CDR1 LGHDT, CDR2 YNNKEL (reference sequence). Participant-given clinical history determined each cohort assignment.

The chain employs TRBV3-1 (or the pseudogene TRBV3-2) and TRBJ1-3, with D tentatively TRBD1 (6 bases). The sample was PBMCs or T cells enriched from blood (not recorded which). The sequence derives from a young woman who had been exposed to COVID-19. The CDR3 reads CASSQDRGRNTIYF. Written as DNA, the CDR3 is TGTGCCAGCAGCCAAGACAGGGGTAGAAACACCATATATTTT.